A single sample gave rise to the 22 T cell receptor beta chains below, sequenced in a study of PD-1 blockade in classical Hodgkin lymphoma (dated by TCRdb to the early 2020s). What this sample's time point label stands for: cycle 1 day 1 (C1D1), immediately before nivolumab initiation. Every trial patient had relapsed after autologous stem cell transplantation, and cohorts A, B and C differed in prior brentuximab vedotin exposure. The protocol used for the library was the immunoSEQ multiplex PCR assay. The clones in this table, taken by TCRdb from immuneACCESS, are in-frame only. Not every clone is retained; where verified, under half of the shortfall comes from an unresolved V gene, and the cause of the rest is unknown. The sample contains some 38,000 clones, less than 80% of them found a single time. The ten largest clones capture roughly 9.8% of the sample. Source: peripheral blood mononuclear cells (PBMCs), taken at baseline. Every receptor here comes from a human donor with classical Hodgkin lymphoma.

The rearrangement links TRBV5-1 to TRBJ1-1; 7 bases agree with TRBD1. CDR1 is SGHRS and CDR2 is YFSETQ in the germline V gene. J lost 2 bases, V lost 5 bases, and 9 bases had no gene match. This CDR3 is 15 amino acids long. As DNA, the CDR3 is TGCGCCAGCAGACCGATACAGGGGTCTAACACTGAAGCTTTCTTT. Encoded protein: CASRPIQGSNTEAFF.

The J gene is TRBJ1-4, the V gene TRBV4-1, with D hard to call. Per germline, CDR1 MGHRA and CDR2 YSYEKL. There are 13 residues in the CDR3. The V end lost 4 bases, the J end lost 7 bases, and 10 bases lay between the germline ends. The CDR3: CASSLLPGEKLFF. The DNA of the CDR3 is TGCGCCAGCAGCCTCCTGCCGGGTGAAAAACTGTTTTTT.

Comment on this clone: The junction departs from germline at one end; a sequencing error may be responsible. In DNA form, the CDR3 reads TGTGCCAGCAGCGAAGTGGCCCCAAGTCGGGCTTTCTTT. This translates into CASSEVAPSRAFF. This chain connects TRBV6-1 to TRBJ1-1; D is undetermined. The CDR3 totals 13 residues. Germline V gene lookup returns CDR1 MNHNS and CDR2 SASEGT.

The V gene is TRBV30, the J gene TRBJ1-1; 8 bases map to TRBD1. J gave up 1 base and V 5 bases, and 0 bases lay outside the gene matches. From germline, CDR1 is GTSNPN and CDR2 SVGIG (reference sequence). This CDR3 has 12 amino acids. For the CDR3, the DNA is TGTGCCTGGGACAGGGGGAACACTGAAGCTTTCTTT. It codes for CAWDRGNTEAFF.

This clone has more than one count but fewer than ten. The V call is TRBV6-5, the J call TRBJ1-1, with D possibly TRBD1 on 5 matching bases. V gave up 6 bases and J gave up 5 bases, with 13 bases separating them. The CDR3 covers 13 residues. Germline lookup yields CDR1 MNHEY and CDR2 SVGAGI. CDR3 bases: TGTGCCAGCAGCCCCGGGGGATTTACTGAAGCTTTCTTT. It translates to CASSPGGFTEAFF.

Relative to its sample, this clone is medium-sized. V gene TRBV19 combines with J gene TRBJ2-7; 9 bases are shared with TRBD2. Germline assignment: CDR1 LNHDA and CDR2 SQIVND (reference sequence). The CDR3 covers 15 residues. J lost 2 bases, V lost 5 bases, and 7 bases had no gene match. CDR3 residues: CASSLTSGLPYEQYF. The CDR3 region has the DNA TGTGCCAGTAGTTTGACTAGCGGACTCCCCTACGAGCAGTACTTC.

In DNA form, the CDR3 reads TGTGCCAGCTCACAGGGACAGGGAACCGCAGAGACCCAGTACTTC. It translates to CASSQGQGTAETQYF. The V and J genes are TRBV18 and TRBJ2-5; 9 bases align to TRBD1. The V and J ends lost 4 bases and 4 bases, in that order; junction bases with no gene match: 7. Germline CDR1 KGHSH, CDR2 LQKENI. The CDR3 runs 15 residues.

The V gene is TRBV25-1, the J gene TRBJ1-5; no definite D call. Between the trimmed V and J ends, which lost 10 bases and 5 bases, there was a span of 9 bases. The CDR3 length is 11 residues. Germline V gene lookup returns CDR1 MGHDK and CDR2 SYGVNS. The CDR3 region has the DNA TGTGCCAACGGATGGGATCAGCCCCAGCATTTT. It encodes CANGWDQPQHF.

This chain uses TRBV7-9 with TRBJ2-5, with D unresolved. V was pared by 4 bases and J by 0 bases, with 12 bases between. In germline, CDR1 is SEHNR, CDR2 FQNEAQ (reference sequence). This CDR3 is 15 amino acids long. CDR3 sequence reads: CASSYRSPNQETQYF. Here the CDR3 DNA reads TGTGCCAGCAGCTACCGGAGCCCGAACCAAGAGACCCAGTACTTC. The entire variable domain, with the rest obtained from reference TRBV7-9 and TRBJ2-5, is as follows: DTGVSQNPRHKITKRGQNVTFRCDPISEHNRLYWYRQTLGQGPEFLTYFQNEAQLEKSRLLSDRFSAERPKGSFSTLEIQRTEQGDSAMYLCASSYRSPNQETQYFGPGTRLLVL.

The V gene is TRBV7-9, the J gene TRBJ2-7; 7 bases align to TRBD1. Per germline, CDR1 SEHNR and CDR2 FQNEAQ (reference sequence). Trimming took 8 bases from V and 4 from J; bases not matched to a gene: 17. The CDR3 sequence is 16 residues long. The CDR3 region is CASANTVQGSLYEQYF. CDR3 in DNA: TGTGCCAGCGCCAACACGGTACAGGGGTCATTGTACGAGCAGTACTTC.

A few counts support this clone. V usage is TRBV7-2 and J usage is TRBJ2-1; 10 bases are a match to TRBD2. Germline-derived CDR1 and CDR2 are SGHTA and FQGNSA. V trimming: 7 bases; J trimming: 6 bases; junction bases outside the gene matches: 6. The CDR3 has 14 residues. The CDR3 here is CASTYGLAANEQFF. In DNA, the CDR3 is TGTGCCAGCACCTATGGACTAGCGGCCAATGAGCAGTTCTTC.

This sequence joins TRBV11-3 and TRBJ2-5; a weak D match, TRBD2 (5 bases). Germline CDR1 reads SGHNT; CDR2 reads YENEEA. The CDR3 loop spans 13 amino acids. Between the trimmed V and J ends, which lost 4 bases and 0 bases, there was a span of 6 bases. The CDR3 coding sequence is TGTGCCAGCAGCTCGGGGAACCAAGAGACCCAGTACTTC. The encoded protein is CASSSGNQETQYF.

This clone occurred once. The gene calls are TRBV6-5 and TRBJ2-1; TRBD2 might be the D (6 bases). The CDR3 extends over 15 amino acids. Trimming took off 0 bases at V and 6 bases at J, with 12 bases between the two ends. The germline V gene encodes CDR1 MNHEY and CDR2 SVGAGI. The CDR3 sequence: CASSYSFGSGNEQFF. The CDR3 DNA is TGTGCCAGCAGTTACTCGTTCGGGAGCGGCAATGAGCAGTTCTTC.

The table lists this clone with a few counts. The chain has TRBV29-1 and TRBJ2-7; tentatively, D is TRBD2 (5 bases). This CDR3 spans 12 amino acids. With 4 bases removed from V and 1 base from J, the gap between germline ends came to 8 bases. CDR1 and CDR2 (germline): SQVTM, ANQGSEA. CDR3 residues: CSVAGFSYEQYF. CDR3 sequence (DNA): TGCAGCGTTGCGGGGTTTTCCTACGAGCAGTACTTC.

The chain links TRBV2 to TRBJ2-3, with 9 bases that match TRBD2. With 7 bases clipped from V and 0 bases from J, the junction kept 11 bases outside the gene matches. This CDR3 is built from 17 residues. The V gene's germline CDR1 is SNHLY and CDR2 FYNNEI. The CDR3 here is CASKLRLAGSSTDTQYF. The DNA for the CDR3 is TGTGCCAGCAAATTGAGGCTAGCGGGAAGCAGCACAGATACGCAGTATTTT.

V and J are TRBV7-9 and TRBJ2-7; no clear D. The length of the CDR3 is 12 residues. The germline V gene has CDR1 SEHNR and CDR2 FQNEAQ (reference sequence). V shed 2 bases and J shed 0 bases, with 2 bases lying between them. The CDR3 region has the DNA TGTGCCAGCAGCTTAAACTCCTACGAGCAGTACTTC. It is translated as CASSLNSYEQYF.

This clone was counted only a few times. The chain combines TRBV7-3 with TRBJ2-6; TRBD1 matches at 7 bases. Losses at the gene ends were 8 bases for V and 1 base for J; bases not matched to a gene: 5. The germline V gene has CDR1 SGHTA and CDR2 FQGTGA. This CDR3 contains 15 residues. CDR3 amino acids: CASLDRASGANVLTF. The CDR3 bases are TGTGCCAGCCTAGACAGGGCATCTGGGGCCAACGTCCTGACTTTC.

This clone was found a few times. V gene TRBV28 combines with J gene TRBJ1-5, with 7 positions matching TRBD1. Trimming at V came to 5 bases and at J to 4 bases, leaving 2 bases not matched to a gene. Germline-derived CDR1 and CDR2 are MDHEN and SYDVKM. There are 13 residues in the CDR3. CDR3 nucleotide sequence: TGTGCCAGCAGTCCACAGGGGAATCAGCCCCAGCATTTT. Encoded protein: CASSPQGNQPQHF.

By sample share, this clone is medium-sized. J is TRBJ2-2 and V is TRBV6-5; D is unresolved. The CDR3 extends over 13 amino acids. CDR1 and CDR2 (germline): MNHEY, SVGAGI. The V end was cut by 2 bases, the J end by 5 bases, with 6 bases between. CDR3 sequence reads: CASSYQRTGELFF. DNA for the CDR3: TGTGCCAGCAGTTACCAGAGAACCGGGGAGCTGTTTTTT.

The V call is TRBV5-4, the J call TRBJ2-1; 7 bases fit TRBD2. V lost 8 bases to trimming and J lost 6 bases; unmatched junction nucleotides: 14. Germline loops: CDR1 SGHNT, CDR2 YYREEE (reference sequence). CDR3 length equals 15 residues. The CDR3 DNA reads as TGTGCCAGTCACACCGGCGGGAGTTTAATCAATGAGCAGTTCTTC. It is translated as CASHTGGSLINEQFF.

This clone has at least ten counts. This rearrangement joins TRBV7-2 to TRBJ2-7, with 9 nucleotides matching TRBD2. Looked up from germline, CDR1 is SGHTA and CDR2 is FQGNSA. The J segment lost 2 bases and the V segment lost 5 bases, leaving 4 bases of the junction unmatched. The CDR3 is 14 residues long. CDR3 coding DNA: TGTGCCAGCAGCCGCGCTAGCGGGGCCTACGAGCAGTACTTC. Protein sequence: CASSRASGAYEQYF.

The gene calls are TRBV11-1 and TRBJ1-2; D unresolved. Germline V CDR1 and CDR2: SGHAT, FQDESV (reference sequence). The ends were cut back, 2 bases at V and 8 bases at J, with 12 bases in the middle. The CDR3 runs to 13 residues. The CDR3 sequence is CASSLSVGGGYTF. In DNA form, the CDR3 reads TGTGCCAGCAGCTTATCGGTGGGAGGAGGCTACACCTTC.